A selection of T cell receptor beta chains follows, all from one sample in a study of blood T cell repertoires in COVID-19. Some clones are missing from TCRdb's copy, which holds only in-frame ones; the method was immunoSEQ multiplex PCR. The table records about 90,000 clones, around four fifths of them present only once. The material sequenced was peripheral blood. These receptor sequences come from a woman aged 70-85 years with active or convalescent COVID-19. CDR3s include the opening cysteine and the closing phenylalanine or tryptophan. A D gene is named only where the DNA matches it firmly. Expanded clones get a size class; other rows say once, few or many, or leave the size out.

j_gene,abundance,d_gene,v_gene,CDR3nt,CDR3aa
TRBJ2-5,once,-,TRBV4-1,TGCGCCAGCAGCCAAATATTTCAAGAGACCCAGTACTTC,CASSQIFQETQYF
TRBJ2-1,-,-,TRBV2,TGTGCCGTCCCCGTATCGGAGAGCTCCTACAATGAGCAGTTCTTC,CAVPVSESSYNEQFF
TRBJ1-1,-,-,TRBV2,TGTGCCAGCAGTACAGAGCCGAACACTGAAGCTTTCTTT,CASSTEPNTEAFF
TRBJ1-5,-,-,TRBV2,TGTGCCAGCAGTGACGACAGGACCAATCAGCCCCAGCATTTT,CASSDDRTNQPQHF
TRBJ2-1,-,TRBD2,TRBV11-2,TGTGCCAGCAGCTTAGTCTGGTTAGCGGGGGGTTACAATGAGCAGTTCTTC,CASSLVWLAGGYNEQFF
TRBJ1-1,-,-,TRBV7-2,TGTGCCAGCAGCTTGGCCACTGAAGCTTTCTTT,CASSLATEAFF
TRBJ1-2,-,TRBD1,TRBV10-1,TGCGCCAGGGGGGGGACAGGGGGCCCTGGCTACACCTTC,CARGGTGGPGYTF
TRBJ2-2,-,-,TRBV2,TGTGCCAGCAAGGACAGATCGAACACCGGGGAGCTGTTTTTT,CASKDRSNTGELFF
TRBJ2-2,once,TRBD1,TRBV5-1,TGCGCCAGCAGCTCCACATCGGGACAGGGCGCGAACACCGGGGAGCTGTTTTTT,CASSSTSGQGANTGELFF
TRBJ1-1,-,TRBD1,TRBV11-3,TGTGCCAGCAGTCGACAGGGGCTGGGCACTGAAGCTTTCTTT,CASSRQGLGTEAFF
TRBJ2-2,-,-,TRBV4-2,TGTGCCAGCAGCCAAGAAGGGGGGGCGGTCACCGGGGAGCTGTTTTTT,CASSQEGGAVTGELFF
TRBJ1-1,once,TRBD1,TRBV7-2,TGTGCCAGCAGCTCCCAGGGGGCTAATGAAGCTTTCTTT,CASSSQGANEAFF
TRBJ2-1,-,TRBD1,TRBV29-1,TGCAGCGTTGAGGGTGGGACAGCTTACAATGAGCAGTTCTTC,CSVEGGTAYNEQFF
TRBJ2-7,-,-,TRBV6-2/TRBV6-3,TGTGCCAGCAGTAAGTCCCAGGTGTACTACGAGCAGTACTTC,CASSKSQVYYEQYF
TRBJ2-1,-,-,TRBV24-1,TGTGCCACCAGTAGGGGCAATGAGCAGTTCTTC,CATSRGNEQFF
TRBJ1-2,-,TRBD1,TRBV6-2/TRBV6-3,TGTGCCAGCAGTCAACTAATACAGGGGATCAACGGCTACACCTTC,CASSQLIQGINGYTF
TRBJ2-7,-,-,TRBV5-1,TGCGCCAGCAGCTTGGGACAGGCGGGTGTCTACGAGCAGTACTTC,CASSLGQAGVYEQYF
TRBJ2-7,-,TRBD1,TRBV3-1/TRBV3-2,TGTGCCAGCAGCCAAATGACAGGGGGTTACTACGAGCAGTACTTC,CASSQMTGGYYEQYF
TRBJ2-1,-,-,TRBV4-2,TGTGCCAGCAGGGAGAGAGAGAATGAGCAGTTCTTC,CASRERENEQFF
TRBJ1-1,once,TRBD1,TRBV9,TGTGCCAGCAGCTCAGGACAGGGGTGGACTGAAGCTTTCTTT,CASSSGQGWTEAFF
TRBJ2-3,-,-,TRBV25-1,TGTGCCAGCAGTGGGGGAGGATGGCAGTCTGGCACAGATACGCAGTATTTT,CASSGGGWQSGTDTQYF
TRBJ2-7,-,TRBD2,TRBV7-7,TGTGCTAGCAGCTTAGGCGGGGGGACGGGGGGTTTTTTGTCCGAGCAGTACTTC,CASSLGGGTGGFLSEQYF
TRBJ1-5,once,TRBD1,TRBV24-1,TGTGCCACCAGTGTGGGGACAGGGGGCAATCAGCCCCAGCATTTT,CATSVGTGGNQPQHF
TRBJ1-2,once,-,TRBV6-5,TGTGCCAGCAGTACTCGGGGCTACACCTTC,CASSTRGYTF
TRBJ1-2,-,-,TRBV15,TGTGCCACCAGCAGAGAGAGACAGTTCCGCTATGGCTACACCTTC,CATSRERQFRYGYTF
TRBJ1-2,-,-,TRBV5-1,TGCGCCAGCAGCTTCCGGGATTCTGGCGCCGGCTACACCTTC,CASSFRDSGAGYTF
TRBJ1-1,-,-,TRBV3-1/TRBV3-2,TGTGCCAGCAGCCAAGTACGGGAGTCTGAAGCTTTCTTT,CASSQVRESEAFF